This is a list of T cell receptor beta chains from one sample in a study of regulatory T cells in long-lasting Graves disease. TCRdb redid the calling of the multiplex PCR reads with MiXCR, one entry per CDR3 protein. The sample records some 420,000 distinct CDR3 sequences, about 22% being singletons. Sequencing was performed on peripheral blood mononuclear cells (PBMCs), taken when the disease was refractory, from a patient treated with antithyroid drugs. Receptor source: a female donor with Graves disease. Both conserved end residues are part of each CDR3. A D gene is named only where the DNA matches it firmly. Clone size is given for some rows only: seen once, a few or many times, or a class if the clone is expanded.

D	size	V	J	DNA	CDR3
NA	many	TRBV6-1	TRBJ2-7	TGTGCCAGCAGTGAAAGTGCAGGGAGATCCTACGAGCAGTACTTC	CASSESAGRSYEQYF
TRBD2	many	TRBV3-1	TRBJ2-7	TGTGCCAGCAGCCAAGAACTAGCGGGAGGCCTTCCGAGGGAGCAGTACTTC	CASSQELAGGLPREQYF
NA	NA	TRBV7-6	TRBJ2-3	TGTGCCAGCAGCCCGCGTCCAGGGTCCCCAGATACGCAGTATTTT	CASSPRPGSPDTQYF
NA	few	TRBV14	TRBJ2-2	TGTGCCAGCAGCCAAGCTGCCTCGACCGGGGAGCTGTTTTTT	CASSQAASTGELFF
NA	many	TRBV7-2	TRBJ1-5	TGTGCCAGCAGCACCTATGACCCGGGGAATCAGCCCCAGCATTTT	CASSTYDPGNQPQHF
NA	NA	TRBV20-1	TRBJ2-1	TGCAGTGCTAACCCTCCTAGCTGGGGTGAGCAGTTCTTC	CSANPPSWGEQFF
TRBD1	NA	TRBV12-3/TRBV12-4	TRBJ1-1	TGTGCCAGCAGTTTAGGGGCAGGGGGAAGGGTGAAGGCTTTCTTT	CASSLGAGGRVKAFF
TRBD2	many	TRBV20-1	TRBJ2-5	TGCAGTGCTAGATCCCCTGCGGCTAGCGGGGTACAAGAGACCCAGTACTTC	CSARSPAASGVQETQYF
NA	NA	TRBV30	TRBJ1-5	TGTGCCTGGAGTGTCCCGGGACACCTCAATCAGCCCCAGCATTTT	CAWSVPGHLNQPQHF
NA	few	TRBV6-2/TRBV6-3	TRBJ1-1	TGTGCCAGCAGTTACTCGAATTTGGGGCCCGGGGGCACTGAAGCTTTCTTT	CASSYSNLGPGGTEAFF
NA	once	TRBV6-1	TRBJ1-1	TGTGCCAGCAGTCCTAACAGGATTATGAACACTGAAGCTTTCTTT	CASSPNRIMNTEAFF
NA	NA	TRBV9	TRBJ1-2	TGTGCCAGCACCGACGGGGGCGTCCCCCCCTATGGCTACACCTTC	CASTDGGVPPYGYTF
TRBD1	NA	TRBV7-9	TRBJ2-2	TGTGCCAGCAGCCCGTCTGGGACAGGGGGCTCCACCGGGGAGCTGTTTTTT	CASSPSGTGGSTGELFF
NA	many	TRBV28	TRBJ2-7	TGTGCCAGACCCCCCCAGGGGAGGGAATACGAGCAGTACTTC	CARPPQGREYEQYF
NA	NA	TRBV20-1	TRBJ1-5	TGCAGTGCAAAGGGCCCGACCGAGAGGCAGCCCCAGCATTTT	CSAKGPTERQPQHF
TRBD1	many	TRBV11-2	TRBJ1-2	TGTGCCAGCAGCTCATCAGGGGGCGAAACCTATGGCTACACCTTC	CASSSSGGETYGYTF
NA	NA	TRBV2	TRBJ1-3	TGTGCCAGCAGTGTAAGACCTGTTTTCTCTGGAAACACCATATATTTT	CASSVRPVFSGNTIYF